This T cell receptor beta chain comes out of a study of identical twins. This CDR3 has 15 residues. Germline-derived CDR1 and CDR2 are DFQATT and SNEGSKA (reference sequence). V was pared by 0 bases and J by 7 bases, with 5 bases of the junction left unmatched. TCRdb re-called the 5' RACE reads with MiXCR, one entry per CDR3 protein. Of 1.5 million or so distinct CDR3 sequences listed, more than 30% are singletons. The rearrangement uses TRBV20-1 and TRBJ2-1; 11 nucleotides agree with TRBD2. The sample consisted of cord blood. The TCR originated in a newborn girl in good health. CDR3 in amino acids: CSARDRASGRNEQFF. Here the CDR3 DNA reads TGCAGTGCTAGAGATCGGGCTAGCGGGAGGAATGAGCAGTTCTTC.